These 4 T cell receptor beta chains share one sample of origin, sequenced in a study of blood T cell repertoires in COVID-19 (dated by TCRdb to about 2020). Library prep was done by the immunoSEQ multiplex PCR assay. TCRdb mirrors the immuneACCESS table, restricted to in-frame sequences. Some clones are absent from its copies; in checked studies, under half trace to an unresolved V gene, and the reason for the others is unknown. The sample data list 300,000 or so clones, and approximately 84% of these were observed just once. Of the sample, roughly 0.94% falls within the top ten clones. Sequencing used PBMCs or T cells enriched from blood (not recorded which). The receptors were sampled from a woman in her twenties or thirties who had recovered from COVID-19.

The V call is TRBV12-3 or TRBV12-4, the J call TRBJ2-7; 8 nucleotides line up with TRBD2. V trimming: 5 bases; J trimming: 6 bases; junction bases outside the gene matches: 6. The CDR3 is made up of 13 amino acids. The CDR3 nucleotides read TGTGCCAGCAGTCCCGGCGGGGGGTCCGAGCAGTACTTC. This encodes CASSPGGGSEQYF.

The rearrangement uses TRBV2 and TRBJ2-3; 7 nucleotides align to TRBD1. Germline lookup yields CDR1 SNHLY and CDR2 FYNNEI. The CDR3 runs to 17 residues. V shed 7 bases, J shed 2 bases, and the junction held 15 bases outside the gene matches. This CDR3 reads CASINGVGGTVTDTQYF. As DNA, the CDR3 is TGTGCCAGCATAAACGGCGTCGGTGGGACAGTCACAGATACGCAGTATTTT.

The chain uses TRBV6-4 and TRBJ2-2, with D tentatively TRBD1 (5 bases). CDR3 size: 14 residues. Germline V gene lookup returns CDR1 MRHNA and CDR2 SNTAGT. Between the trimmed V and J ends, which lost 6 bases and 1 base, there was a span of 9 bases. The CDR3, as DNA: TGTGCCAGCAGAGGCAGGGTGAACACCGGGGAGCTGTTTTTT. This gives the protein CASRGRVNTGELFF.

The gene calls are TRBV10-3 and TRBJ1-1, with D hard to call. The CDR3 length is 13 residues. Germline V lookup: CDR1 ENHRY, CDR2 SYGVKD. V gave up 0 bases and J gave up 5 bases, with 7 bases separating them. CDR3 in DNA: TGTGCCATCAGTGAGTCGCCCGGGACTGAAGCTTTCTTT. Encoded protein: CAISESPGTEAFF.